This entry lists 21 T cell receptor beta chains sequenced from one sample in a study of T-cell reconstitution after alpha-beta-depleted transplantation in children. Unique molecular identifiers were incorporated when the TCRbeta library was constructed. TCRdb recomputed calls from the PCR reads with MiXCR, one row per CDR3 protein. This sample carries 380,000 or so distinct CDR3 sequences, roughly 15% of them seen once, and the ten largest clones take about 4%. The input for sequencing was PBMCs, taken from the stem cell graft. Receptor source: a human donor who donated a stem cell graft to a child with Fanconi anemia.

The V gene is TRBV7-2, the J gene TRBJ2-6, with a tentative D call TRBD1 (5 bases). This CDR3 has 17 residues. Between the trimmed V and J ends, which lost 8 bases and 4 bases, there was a span of 21 bases. Germline loops: CDR1 SGHTA, CDR2 FQGNSA. The CDR3 nucleotides are TGTGCCAGCCCCAGGACACCGGTGAAGATGGGGGCCAACGTCCTGACTTTC. Protein sequence: CASPRTPVKMGANVLTF.

This clonotype was seen many times. The V call is TRBV4-3, the J call TRBJ1-1; D is perhaps TRBD1 (5 bases). There are 11 residues in the CDR3. V gave up 1 base and J gave up 8 bases, with 5 bases separating them. CDR1 and CDR2 (germline): LGHNA, YSLEER. This CDR3 reads CASSQGGEAFF. The CDR3 DNA reads as TGCGCCAGCAGCCAAGGGGGGGAAGCTTTCTTT.

Only a few counts were recorded for this clonotype. The chain employs TRBV7-9 and TRBJ1-1, with 7 bases lining up with TRBD1. This CDR3 is 13 amino acids long. Germline lookup yields CDR1 SEHNR and CDR2 FQNEAQ (reference sequence). The V and J ends lost 5 bases and 1 base, in that order; junction bases with no gene match: 1. The CDR3 sequence is CASSNRGNTEAFF. The CDR3, as DNA: TGTGCCAGCAGCAACAGGGGGAACACTGAAGCTTTCTTT. Full variable domain (missing parts from reference TRBV7-9 and TRBJ1-1): DTGVSQNPRHKITKRGQNVTFRCDPISEHNRLYWYRQTLGQGPEFLTYFQNEAQLEKSRLLSDRFSAERPKGSFSTLEIQRTEQGDSAMYLCASSNRGNTEAFFGQGTRLTVV.

This clonotype has a handful of counts. This chain uses TRBV5-1 with TRBJ1-2; 8 positions match TRBD1. Trimming cost V 3 bases and J 5 bases; bases outside gene matches: 6. Germline V gene lookup returns CDR1 SGHRS and CDR2 YFSETQ. This CDR3 has 14 amino acids. The CDR3 loop reads CASSSGQGEYGYTF. CDR3 bases: TGCGCCAGCAGCTCCGGACAGGGAGAATATGGCTACACCTTC.

The chain recombines TRBV25-1 with TRBJ1-2; D gene unclear. This CDR3 has 13 residues. The V end was cut by 8 bases, the J end by 3 bases, with 13 bases between. CDR1 and CDR2 from the germline V gene are MGHDK and SYGVNS. This CDR3 reads CASAGPGDYGYTF. The CDR3 DNA reads TGTGCCAGCGCCGGGCCAGGAGACTATGGCTACACCTTC.

In this sample, this clonotype turned up a few times. This sequence joins TRBV5-4 and TRBJ1-3; D ambiguous. The V and J ends lost 2 bases and 10 bases respectively, with 7 bases between them. Germline V CDR1 and CDR2: SGHNT, YYREEE (reference sequence). CDR3 length: 11 amino acids. The CDR3 DNA is TGTGCCAGCAGCTTCGGCGGGACCATATATTTT. It codes for CASSFGGTIYF.

This clonotype was seen only a few times. The rearrangement uses TRBV11-1 and TRBJ2-1; tentative D call: TRBD2 (5 bases). The CDR3 extends over 14 amino acids. CDR1 is SGHAT, CDR2 FQDESV, per germline (reference sequence). The V end lost 1 base, the J end lost 7 bases, and 11 bases lay between the germline ends. This chain's CDR3 is CASSLEFGSNEQFF. The CDR3 nucleotides read TGTGCCAGCAGCTTAGAGTTTGGGAGTAATGAGCAGTTCTTC. The complete variable domain, with remaining parts taken from reference TRBV11-1 and TRBJ2-1, reads EAEVAQSPRYKITEKSQAVAFWCDPISGHATLYWYRQILGQGPELLVQFQDESVVDDSQLPKDRFSAERLKGVDSTLKIQPAELGDSAMYLCASSLEFGSNEQFFGPGTRLTVL.

This clonotype was seen at least ten times. The junction departs from the called germline gene at one end, perhaps through a read error. J is TRBJ2-3 and V is TRBV15; TRBD2 matches at 9 bases. CDR3 size: 15 residues. Germline V gives CDR1 LNHNV, CDR2 YYDKDF (reference sequence). DNA for the CDR3: TGTGCCACCAGCAGAGAAGGGACTAGCATAGATACGCAGTATTTT. Translated: CATSREGTSIDTQYF.

This chain connects TRBV18 to TRBJ2-7; TRBD1 might be the D (6 bases). V lost 0 bases, J lost 0 bases, and 6 bases lay in between. The length of the CDR3 is 14 residues. Germline lookup yields CDR1 KGHSH and CDR2 LQKENI. DNA for the CDR3: TGTGCCAGCTCACCACCGGACAGCTCCTACGAGCAGTACTTC. Amino acids: CASSPPDSSYEQYF.

This clonotype was seen many times. This CDR3 is CASSPTGGHTEAFF. Written as DNA, the CDR3 is TGTGCCAGCAGTCCGACAGGGGGTCACACTGAAGCTTTCTTT. The chain employs TRBV12-3 or TRBV12-4 and TRBJ1-1; TRBD1 matches at 9 bases. The CDR3 totals 14 residues. Trimming removed 5 bases from V and 3 bases from J; junction bases left unmatched: 4.

This CDR3 reads CASSLGGGADGYTF. The CDR3 DNA follows: TGCGCCAGCAGCTTGGGTGGGGGCGCAGATGGCTACACCTTC. The V call is TRBV5-1, the J call TRBJ1-2, with D tentatively TRBD1 (6 bases). V lost 0 bases, J lost 6 bases, and 12 bases lay in between. Germline lookup yields CDR1 SGHRS and CDR2 YFSETQ. The CDR3 spans 14 residues. Looking up the rest from reference TRBV5-1 and TRBJ1-2 gives the full variable domain: KAGVTQTPRYLIKTRGQQVTLSCSPISGHRSVSWYQQTPGQGLQFLFEYFSETQRNKGNFPGRFSGRQFSNSRSEMNVSTLELGDSALYLCASSLGGGADGYTFGSGTRLTVV.

The chain's CDR3 is CASSEPRAEEETQYF. The CDR3 coding sequence is TGTGCCAGCAGTGAACCAAGGGCCGAAGAAGAGACCCAGTACTTC. The J gene is TRBJ2-5, the V gene TRBV6-1; D gene ambiguous. This CDR3 spans 15 amino acids. CDR1 and CDR2 (germline): MNHNS, SASEGT. The V end was cut by 2 bases, the J end by 3 bases, with 13 bases between.

The chain links TRBV30 to TRBJ2-3, with D uncertain. CDR1 and CDR2 from the germline V gene are GTSNPN and SVGIG (reference sequence). Deletions cut 3 bases from V and 0 bases from J, with 13 bases between. This CDR3 comprises 15 residues. In DNA form, the CDR3 reads TGTGCCTGGAGCCCCCAGGAATCCAGCACAGATACGCAGTATTTT. It translates to CAWSPQESSTDTQYF.

This clonotype has at least ten counts. The chain recombines TRBV4-2 with TRBJ2-7; possible D gene TRBD1, 5 bases. Germline assignment: CDR1 LGHNA and CDR2 YNFKEQ. This CDR3 spans 14 amino acids. V was cut by 3 bases and J by 1 base, with 10 bases left in between. The CDR3 is CASSHVTGSYEQYF. DNA of the CDR3: TGTGCCAGCAGCCACGTAACAGGATCCTACGAGCAGTACTTC.

This clonotype was counted a single time. The rearrangement links TRBV9 to TRBJ2-1; D is possibly TRBD1 or TRBD2 (7 bases each). Germline V gene data show CDR1 as SGDLS and CDR2 as YYNGEE. Between the trimmed V and J ends, which lost 3 bases and 3 bases, there was a span of 13 bases. The CDR3 is 15 amino acids. The CDR3 DNA reads as TGTGCCAGCAGCGGCACCAGGGGGGGCTACAATGAGCAGTTCTTC. Encoded protein: CASSGTRGGYNEQFF. Supplemented by reference TRBV9 and TRBJ2-1, the full variable domain reads DSGVTQTPKHLITATGQRVTLRCSPRSGDLSVYWYQQSLDQGLQFLIQYYNGEERAKGNILERFSAQQFPDLHSELNLSSLELGDSALYFCASSGTRGGYNEQFFGPGTRLTVL.

The chain has TRBV4-2 and TRBJ2-7; TRBD1 might be the D (6 bases). Trimming shortened V by 4 bases and J by 6 bases, and 13 bases separated the two germline ends. The CDR3 sequence is 13 residues long. Germline assignment: CDR1 LGHNA and CDR2 YNFKEQ. In DNA form, the CDR3 reads TGTGCCAGCAGCCTCGGACAGATCTGCGAGCAGTACTTC. This sequence encodes CASSLGQICEQYF.

This chain joins TRBV5-1 and TRBJ2-2; TRBD1 is a possible D gene (6 bases). CDR3 length: 15 amino acids. Germline CDR1 SGHRS, CDR2 YFSETQ. Trimming left V 3 bases short and J 0 bases short, with 9 bases between. The DNA for the CDR3 is TGCGCCAGCAGCTCACAGGGAACGAACACCGGGGAGCTGTTTTTT. It encodes CASSSQGTNTGELFF.

The V call is TRBV4-3, the J call TRBJ1-5; no clear D gene. Germline CDR1 is LGHNA and CDR2 is YSLEER. V was trimmed by 2 bases and J by 3 bases, leaving 8 bases between them. The CDR3 has 14 amino acids. CDR3 nucleotides: TGCGCCAGCAGCCAATATGCAAACAATCAGCCCCAGCATTTT. This sequence encodes CASSQYANNQPQHF.

A few counts support this clonotype. The chain is built from TRBV24-1 and TRBJ2-3; D is unclear. The CDR3 sequence is 14 residues long. V was clipped by 2 bases and J by 6 bases, with 11 bases between them. Germline V lookup: CDR1 KGHDR, CDR2 SFDVKD. The CDR3 DNA follows: TGTGCCACCAGTGATTCCATAGCCTCCGATACGCAGTATTTT. This codes for CATSDSIASDTQYF.

J is TRBJ1-6 and V is TRBV6-6; D remains ambiguous. Germline V gene lookup returns CDR1 MNHNY and CDR2 SVGAGI (reference sequence). V lost 8 bases and J lost 4, with 6 bases in between. The CDR3 is made up of 12 amino acids. CDR3 DNA sequence: TGTGCCAGCGCAAATTATAATTCACCCCTCCACTTT. This translates into CASANYNSPLHF.

The chain is built from TRBV12-3 or TRBV12-4 and TRBJ2-1; 9 bases are shared with TRBD2. The CDR3 spans 15 residues. Germline trimming cut 3 bases from V and 6 bases from J; bases unmatched to any gene: 6. For the CDR3, the DNA is TGTGCCAGCAGTTTTTCCGGACTAGCGACCAATGAGCAGTTCTTC. Amino acids: CASSFSGLATNEQFF.